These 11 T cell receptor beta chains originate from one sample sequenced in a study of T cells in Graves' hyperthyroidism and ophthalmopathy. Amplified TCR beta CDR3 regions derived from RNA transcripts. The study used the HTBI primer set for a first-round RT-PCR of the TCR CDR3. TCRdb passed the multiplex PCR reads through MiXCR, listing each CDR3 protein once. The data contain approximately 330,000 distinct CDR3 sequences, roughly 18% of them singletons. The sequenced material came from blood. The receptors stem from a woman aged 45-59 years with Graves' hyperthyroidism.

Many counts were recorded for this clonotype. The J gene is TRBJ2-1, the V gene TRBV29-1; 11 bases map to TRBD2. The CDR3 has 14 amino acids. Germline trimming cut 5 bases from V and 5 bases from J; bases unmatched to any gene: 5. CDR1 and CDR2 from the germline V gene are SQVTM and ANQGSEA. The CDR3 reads CSVKGLAVDNEQFF. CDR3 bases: TGCAGCGTTAAGGGACTAGCGGTAGACAATGAGCAGTTCTTC.

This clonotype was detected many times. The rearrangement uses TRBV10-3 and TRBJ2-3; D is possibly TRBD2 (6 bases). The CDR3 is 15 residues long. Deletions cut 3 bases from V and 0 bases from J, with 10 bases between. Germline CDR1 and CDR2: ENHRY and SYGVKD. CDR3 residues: CAISDLAASTDTQYF. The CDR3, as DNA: TGTGCCATCAGTGACTTAGCGGCTAGCACAGATACGCAGTATTTT.

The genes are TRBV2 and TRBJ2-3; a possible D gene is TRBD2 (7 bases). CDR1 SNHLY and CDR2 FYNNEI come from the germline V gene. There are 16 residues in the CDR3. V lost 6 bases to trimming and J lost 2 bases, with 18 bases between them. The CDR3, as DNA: TGTGCCAGCAGATCACTCCGCCGGGGGGCCACAGATACGCAGTATTTT. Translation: CASRSLRRGATDTQYF.

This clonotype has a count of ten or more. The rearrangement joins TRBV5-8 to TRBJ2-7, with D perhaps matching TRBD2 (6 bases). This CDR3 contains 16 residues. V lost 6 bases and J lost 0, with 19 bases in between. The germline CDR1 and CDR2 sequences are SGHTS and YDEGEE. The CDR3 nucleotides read TGTGCCAGCACCCTTGGGGGGACCATGAGCTCCTACGAGCAGTACTTC. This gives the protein CASTLGGTMSSYEQYF. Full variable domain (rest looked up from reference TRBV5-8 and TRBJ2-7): EAGVTQSPTHLIKTRGQQATLRCSPISGHTSVYWYQQALGLGLQFLLWYDEGEERNRGNFPPRFSGRQFPNYSSELNVNALELEDSALYLCASTLGGTMSSYEQYFGPGTRLTVT.

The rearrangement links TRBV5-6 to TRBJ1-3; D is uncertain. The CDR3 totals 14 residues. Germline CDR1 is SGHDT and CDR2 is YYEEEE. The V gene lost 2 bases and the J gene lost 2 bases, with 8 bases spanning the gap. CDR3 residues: CASSFGGAGNTIYF. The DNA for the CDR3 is TGTGCCAGCAGCTTTGGTGGGGCTGGAAACACCATATATTTT.

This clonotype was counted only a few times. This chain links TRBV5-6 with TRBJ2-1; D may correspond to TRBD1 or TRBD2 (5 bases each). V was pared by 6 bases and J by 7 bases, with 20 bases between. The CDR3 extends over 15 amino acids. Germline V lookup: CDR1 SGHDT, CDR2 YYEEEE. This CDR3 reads CASTAGTQVVNEQFF. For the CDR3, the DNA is TGTGCCAGCACAGCCGGGACGCAGGTAGTTAATGAGCAGTTCTTC.

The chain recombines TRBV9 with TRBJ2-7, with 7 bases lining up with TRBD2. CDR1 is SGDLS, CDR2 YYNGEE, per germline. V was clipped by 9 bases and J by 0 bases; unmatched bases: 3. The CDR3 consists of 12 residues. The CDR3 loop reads CAIPGGSYEQYV. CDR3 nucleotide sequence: TGTGCCATACCGGGGGGCTCCTACGAGCAGTACGTC.

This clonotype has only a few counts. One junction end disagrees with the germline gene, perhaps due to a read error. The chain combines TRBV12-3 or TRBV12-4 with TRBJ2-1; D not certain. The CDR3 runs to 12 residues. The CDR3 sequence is CASSPVKDEQLF. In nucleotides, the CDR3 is TGTGCCAGCAGTCCAGTCAAGGATGAGCAGCTCTTC.

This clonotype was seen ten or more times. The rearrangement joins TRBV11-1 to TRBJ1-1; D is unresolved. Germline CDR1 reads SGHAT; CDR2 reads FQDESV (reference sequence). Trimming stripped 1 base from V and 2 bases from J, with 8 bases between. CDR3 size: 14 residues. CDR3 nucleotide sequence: TGTGCCAGCAGCTTAGAATTGGGTAACACTGAAGCTTTCTTT. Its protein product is CASSLELGNTEAFF.

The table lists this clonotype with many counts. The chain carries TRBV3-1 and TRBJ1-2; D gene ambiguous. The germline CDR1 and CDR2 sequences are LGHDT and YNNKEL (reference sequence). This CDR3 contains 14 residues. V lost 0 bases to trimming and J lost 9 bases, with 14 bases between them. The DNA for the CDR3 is TGTGCCAGCAGCCAAGAAGGACTCTATGGTAGCTACACCTTC. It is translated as CASSQEGLYGSYTF. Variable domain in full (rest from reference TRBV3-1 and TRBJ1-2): DTAVSQTPKYLVTQMGNDKSIKCEQNLGHDTMYWYKQDSKKFLKIMFSYNNKELIINETVPNRFSPKSPDKAHLNLHINSLELGDSAVYFCASSQEGLYGSYTFGSGTRLTVV.

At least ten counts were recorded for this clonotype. The CDR3 bases are TGTGCCAGCCGCGGAACCGGGGAGCTGTTTTTT. Its translation: CASRGTGELFF. The chain is built from TRBV2 and TRBJ2-2; D remains unclear. The V end was cut by 8 bases, the J end by 5 bases, with 6 bases between. The length of the CDR3 is 11 residues. Germline CDR1 reads SNHLY; CDR2 reads FYNNEI. The full variable domain, completed using reference TRBV2 and TRBJ2-2, is EPEVTQTPSHQVTQMGQEVILRCVPISNHLYFYWYRQILGQKVEFLVSFYNNEISEKSEIFDDQFSVERPDGSNFTLKIRSTKLEDSAMYFCASRGTGELFFGEGSRLTVL.